Presented here are 2 T cell receptor beta chains from one specimen sequenced in a study of human T cells and chemical hapten exposure (dated by TCRdb to 2020 to 2023). This sample's time point label indicates: patch test 2, 6 weeks after DPC sensitization. This sample's treatment or condition label indicates: therapeutic diphenylcyclopropenone sensitization with weekly scalp DPC. Library preparation used RACE. Sequencer: NextSeq 500. TCRdb's own reprocessing of the public reads used fastp at Q25 and MiXCR and kept productive beta chains. Merged by CDR3 protein, the rows form single entries marked with the most common genes and DNA. In all, the sample holds about 94,000 distinct CDR3 sequences, and approximately 8.6% of those were seen once. Jointly, the top ten make up about 2% of the sample. The sample here was whole blood, taken in connection with sensitization to the hapten diphenylcyclopropenone (DPC). The receptors were gathered from a woman aged 40 to 55 with alopecia areata. Some clones in this sample may be carry-over from other donors' samples.

V is TRBV7-6 and J is TRBJ2-2; D uncertain. Per germline, CDR1 SGHVS and CDR2 FNYEAQ. V lost 0 bases, J lost 1 base, and 3 bases lay in between. This CDR3 contains 14 residues. The CDR3 reads CASSLAQNTGELFF. In nucleotides, the CDR3 is TGTGCCAGCAGCTTAGCCCAGAACACCGGGGAGCTGTTTTTT.

This clonotype has ten or more counts. The rearrangement joins TRBV7-2 to TRBJ2-1; 13 nucleotides agree with TRBD2. CDR1 SGHTA and CDR2 FQGNSA come from the germline V gene. Trimming cost V 4 bases and J 6 bases; bases outside gene matches: 3. This CDR3 spans 15 amino acids. CDR3 region: CASSSGLAGANEQFF. CDR3 DNA: TGTGCCAGCAGCTCAGGACTAGCGGGAGCCAATGAGCAGTTCTTC. Based on the CDR3 plus reference TRBV7-2 and TRBJ2-1, the full variable domain is GAGVSQSPSNKVTEKGKDVELRCDPISGHTALYWYRQSLGQGLEFLIYFQGNSAPDKSGLPSDRFSAERTGGSVSTLTIQRTQQEDSAVYLCASSSGLAGANEQFFGPGTRLTVL.